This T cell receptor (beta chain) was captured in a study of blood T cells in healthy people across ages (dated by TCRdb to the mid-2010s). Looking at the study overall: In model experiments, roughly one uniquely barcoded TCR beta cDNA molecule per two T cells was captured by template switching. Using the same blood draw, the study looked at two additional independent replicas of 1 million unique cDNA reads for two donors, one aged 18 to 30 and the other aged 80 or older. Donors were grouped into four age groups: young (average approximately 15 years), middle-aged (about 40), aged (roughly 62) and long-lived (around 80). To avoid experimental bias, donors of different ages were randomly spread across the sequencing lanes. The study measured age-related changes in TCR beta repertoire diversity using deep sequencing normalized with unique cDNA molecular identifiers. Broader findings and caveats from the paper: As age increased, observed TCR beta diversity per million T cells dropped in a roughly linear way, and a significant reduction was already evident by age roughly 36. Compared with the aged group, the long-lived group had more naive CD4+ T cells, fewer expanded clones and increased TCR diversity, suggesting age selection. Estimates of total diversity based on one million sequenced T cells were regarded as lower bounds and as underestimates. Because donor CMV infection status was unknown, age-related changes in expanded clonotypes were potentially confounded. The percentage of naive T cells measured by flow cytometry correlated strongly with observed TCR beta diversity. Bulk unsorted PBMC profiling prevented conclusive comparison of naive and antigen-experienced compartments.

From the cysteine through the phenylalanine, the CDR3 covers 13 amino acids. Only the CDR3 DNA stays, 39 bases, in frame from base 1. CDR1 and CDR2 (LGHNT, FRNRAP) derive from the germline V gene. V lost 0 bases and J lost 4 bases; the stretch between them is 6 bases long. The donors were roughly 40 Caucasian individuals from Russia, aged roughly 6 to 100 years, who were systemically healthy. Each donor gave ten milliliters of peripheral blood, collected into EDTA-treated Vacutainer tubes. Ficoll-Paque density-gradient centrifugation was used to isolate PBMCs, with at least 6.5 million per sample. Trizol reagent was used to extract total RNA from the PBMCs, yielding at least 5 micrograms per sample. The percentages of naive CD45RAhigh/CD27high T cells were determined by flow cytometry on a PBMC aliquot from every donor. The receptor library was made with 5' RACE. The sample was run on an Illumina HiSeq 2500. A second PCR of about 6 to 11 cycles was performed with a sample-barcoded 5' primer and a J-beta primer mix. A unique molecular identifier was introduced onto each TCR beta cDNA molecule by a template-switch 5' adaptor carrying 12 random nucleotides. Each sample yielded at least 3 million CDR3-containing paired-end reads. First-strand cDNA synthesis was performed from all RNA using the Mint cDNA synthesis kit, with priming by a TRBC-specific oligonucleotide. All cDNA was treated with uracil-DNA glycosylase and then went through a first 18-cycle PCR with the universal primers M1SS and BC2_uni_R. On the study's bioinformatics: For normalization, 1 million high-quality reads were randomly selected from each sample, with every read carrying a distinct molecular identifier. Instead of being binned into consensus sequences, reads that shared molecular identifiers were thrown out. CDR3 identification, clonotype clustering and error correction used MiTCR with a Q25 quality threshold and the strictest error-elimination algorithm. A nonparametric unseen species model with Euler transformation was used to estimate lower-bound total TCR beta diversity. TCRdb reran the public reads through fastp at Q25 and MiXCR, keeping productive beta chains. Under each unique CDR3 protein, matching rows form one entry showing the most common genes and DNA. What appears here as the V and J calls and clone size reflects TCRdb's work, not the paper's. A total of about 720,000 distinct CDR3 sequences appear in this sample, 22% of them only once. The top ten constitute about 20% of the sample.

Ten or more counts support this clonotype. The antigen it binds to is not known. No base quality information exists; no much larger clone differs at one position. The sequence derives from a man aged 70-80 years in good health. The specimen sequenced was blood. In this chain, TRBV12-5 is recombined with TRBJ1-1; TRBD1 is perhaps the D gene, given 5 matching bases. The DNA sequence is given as TGTGCTAGTGGTTTGGTGAGGGGCACTGAAGCTTTCTTT. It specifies CASGLVRGTEAFF.